Listed here are 3 T cell receptor beta chains from one sample, sequenced in a study of blood T cell repertoires in COVID-19. Generated by immunoSEQ multiplex PCR, the TCRdb table keeps only in-frame clones and is missing some. The data hold 180,000 or so clones, with about 86% observed a single time. The sequenced sample was peripheral blood. These receptors all stem from a man in his late teens or twenties with active or convalescent COVID-19.

The chain recombines TRBV4-1 with TRBJ2-7; D is undetermined. CDR3 length: 15 residues. The V end was cut by 0 bases, the J end by 1 base, with 10 bases between. The germline V gene encodes CDR1 MGHRA and CDR2 YSYEKL. CDR3 nucleotides: TGCGCCAGCAGCCAAGACCCAGACGGGTCCTACGAGCAGTACGTC. This encodes CASSQDPDGSYEQYV.

The J gene is TRBJ2-5, the V gene TRBV5-1; 9 nucleotides align to TRBD2. V trimming: 3 bases; J trimming: 5 bases; junction bases outside the gene matches: 5. Germline assignment: CDR1 SGHRS and CDR2 YFSETQ. The CDR3 extends over 14 amino acids. CDR3 sequence: CASSYIAGAETQYF. As DNA, the CDR3 is TGCGCCAGCAGCTACATAGCGGGAGCGGAGACCCAGTACTTC.

V and J are TRBV10-3 and TRBJ1-1; 8 bases agree with TRBD1. CDR3 length equals 13 residues. In germline, CDR1 is ENHRY, CDR2 SYGVKD. V was clipped by 10 bases and J by 11 bases; unmatched bases: 15. In DNA form, the CDR3 reads TGTGCCACCGATCCAACAGGGGGGGGTAATGCTTTCTTT. Its protein is CATDPTGGGNAFF.